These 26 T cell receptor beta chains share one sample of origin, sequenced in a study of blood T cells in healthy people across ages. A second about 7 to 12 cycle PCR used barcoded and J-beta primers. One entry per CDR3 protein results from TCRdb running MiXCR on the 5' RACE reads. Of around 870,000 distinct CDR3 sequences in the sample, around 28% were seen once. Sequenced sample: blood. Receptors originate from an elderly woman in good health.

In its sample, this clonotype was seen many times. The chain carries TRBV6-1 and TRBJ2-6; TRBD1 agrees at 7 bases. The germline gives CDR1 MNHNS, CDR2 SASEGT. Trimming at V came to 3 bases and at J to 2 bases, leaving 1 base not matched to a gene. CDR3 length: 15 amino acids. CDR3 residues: CASSDTGAGANVLTF. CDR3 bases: TGTGCCAGCAGTGACACAGGGGCTGGGGCCAACGTCCTGACTTTC.

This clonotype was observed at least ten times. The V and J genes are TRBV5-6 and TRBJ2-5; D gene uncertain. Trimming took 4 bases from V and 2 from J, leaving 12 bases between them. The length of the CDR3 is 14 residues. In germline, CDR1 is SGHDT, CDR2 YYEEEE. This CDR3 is CASSRYSVQETQYF. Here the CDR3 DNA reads TGTGCCAGCAGCCGGTACTCTGTGCAAGAGACCCAGTACTTC.

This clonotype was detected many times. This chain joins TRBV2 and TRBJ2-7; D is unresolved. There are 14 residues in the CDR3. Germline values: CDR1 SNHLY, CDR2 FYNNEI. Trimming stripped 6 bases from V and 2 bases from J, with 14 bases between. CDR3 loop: CASRSSHPAYEQYF. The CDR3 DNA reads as TGTGCCAGCAGGTCGTCGCACCCGGCCTACGAGCAGTACTTC.

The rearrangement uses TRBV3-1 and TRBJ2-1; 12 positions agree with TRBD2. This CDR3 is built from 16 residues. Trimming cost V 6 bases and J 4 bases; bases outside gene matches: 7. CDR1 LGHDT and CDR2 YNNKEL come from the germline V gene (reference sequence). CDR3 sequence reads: CASSLRTSGEYNEQFF. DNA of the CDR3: TGTGCCAGCAGTCTTCGGACTAGCGGGGAATACAATGAGCAGTTCTTC.

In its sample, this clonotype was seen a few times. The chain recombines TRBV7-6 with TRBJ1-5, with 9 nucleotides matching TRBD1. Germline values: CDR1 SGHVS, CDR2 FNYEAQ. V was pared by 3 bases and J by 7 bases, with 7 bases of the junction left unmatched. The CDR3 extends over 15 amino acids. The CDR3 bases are TGTGCCAGCAGCTTGGGACAGGGCCTGGGGCAGCCCCAGCATTTT. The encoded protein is CASSLGQGLGQPQHF.

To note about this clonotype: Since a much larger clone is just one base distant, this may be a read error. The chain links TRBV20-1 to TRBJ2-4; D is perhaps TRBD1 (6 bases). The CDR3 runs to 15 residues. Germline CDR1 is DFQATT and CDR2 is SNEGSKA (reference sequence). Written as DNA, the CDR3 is TGCAGTGCTTTTGGGGACACTTTAGCCAAAAACATTCGGTACTTC. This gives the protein CSAFGDTLAKNIRYF.

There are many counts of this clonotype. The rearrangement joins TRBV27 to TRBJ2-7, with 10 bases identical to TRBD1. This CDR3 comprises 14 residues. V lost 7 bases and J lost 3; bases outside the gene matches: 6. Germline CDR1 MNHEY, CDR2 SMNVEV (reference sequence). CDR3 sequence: CASKPGQGFYEQYF. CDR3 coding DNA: TGTGCCAGCAAGCCGGGACAGGGGTTCTACGAGCAGTACTTC.

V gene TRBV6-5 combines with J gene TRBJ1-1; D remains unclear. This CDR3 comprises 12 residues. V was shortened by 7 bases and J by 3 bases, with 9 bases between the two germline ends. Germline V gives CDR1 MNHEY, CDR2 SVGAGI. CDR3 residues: CASKRADTEAFF. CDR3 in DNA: TGTGCCAGCAAAAGGGCGGACACTGAAGCTTTCTTT.

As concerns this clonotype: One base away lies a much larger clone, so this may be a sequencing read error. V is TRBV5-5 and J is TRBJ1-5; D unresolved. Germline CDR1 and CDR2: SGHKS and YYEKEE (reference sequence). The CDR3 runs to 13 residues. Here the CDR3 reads CVSSLVVNQPQHF. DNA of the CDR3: TGTGTCAGCAGCTTGGTGGTTAATCAGCCCCAGCATTTT.

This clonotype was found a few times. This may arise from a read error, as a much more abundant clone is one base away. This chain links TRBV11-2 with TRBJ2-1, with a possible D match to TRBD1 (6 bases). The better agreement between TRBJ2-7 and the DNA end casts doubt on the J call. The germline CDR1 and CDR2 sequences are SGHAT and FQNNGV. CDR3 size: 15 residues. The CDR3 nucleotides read TGTGCCAGCAGATCCTATCGTGGGGGCTACAATGAGCAGTACTTC. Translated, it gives CASRSYRGGYNEQYF.

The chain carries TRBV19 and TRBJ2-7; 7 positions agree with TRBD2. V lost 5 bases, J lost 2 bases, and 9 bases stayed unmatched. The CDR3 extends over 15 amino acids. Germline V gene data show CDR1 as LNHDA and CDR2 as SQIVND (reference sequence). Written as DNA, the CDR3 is TGTGCCAGTAGTGTGCCTAGCGGAAAACCCTACGAGCAGTACTTC. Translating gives CASSVPSGKPYEQYF.

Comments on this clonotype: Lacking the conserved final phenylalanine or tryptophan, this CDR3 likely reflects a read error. In DNA form, the CDR3 reads TGCAGTGCACAGTCCAGGGGAGTCGACACTGAAGCTTTCCTT. Protein sequence: CSAQSRGVDTEAFL. The V gene is TRBV20-1, the J gene TRBJ1-1; tentative D call: TRBD1 (6 bases). Germline-derived CDR1 and CDR2 are DFQATT and SNEGSKA (reference sequence). The CDR3 length is 14 residues. V lost 6 bases and J 3 bases, leaving 17 bases between the germline ends.

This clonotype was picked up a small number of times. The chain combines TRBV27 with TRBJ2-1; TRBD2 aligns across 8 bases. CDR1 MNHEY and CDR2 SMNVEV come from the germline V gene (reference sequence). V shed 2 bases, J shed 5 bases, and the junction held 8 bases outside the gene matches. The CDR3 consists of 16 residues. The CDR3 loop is CASSLRRGRINNEQFF. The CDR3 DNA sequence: TGTGCCAGCAGTTTACGTCGCGGGAGGATAAACAATGAGCAGTTCTTC.

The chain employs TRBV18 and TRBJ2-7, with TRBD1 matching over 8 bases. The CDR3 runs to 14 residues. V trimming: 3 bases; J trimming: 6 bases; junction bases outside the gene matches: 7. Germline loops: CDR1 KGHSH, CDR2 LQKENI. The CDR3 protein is CASSPQAGGSEQYF. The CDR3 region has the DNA TGTGCCAGCTCACCTCAGGCAGGGGGCTCCGAGCAGTACTTC.

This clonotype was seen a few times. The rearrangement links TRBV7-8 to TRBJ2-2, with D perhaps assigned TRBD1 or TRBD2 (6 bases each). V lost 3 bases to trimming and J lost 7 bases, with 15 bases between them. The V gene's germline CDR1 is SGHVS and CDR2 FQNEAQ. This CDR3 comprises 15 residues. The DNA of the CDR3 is TGTGCCAGCAGCTTCCGGGGGCAGGGAAACGGGGAGCTGTTTTTT. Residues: CASSFRGQGNGELFF.

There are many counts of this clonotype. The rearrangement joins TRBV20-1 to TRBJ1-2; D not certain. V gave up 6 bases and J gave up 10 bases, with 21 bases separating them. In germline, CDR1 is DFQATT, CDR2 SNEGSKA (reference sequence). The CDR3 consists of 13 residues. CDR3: CSATERLTADYTF. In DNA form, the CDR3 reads TGCAGTGCCACCGAGCGACTCACAGCGGACTACACCTTC.

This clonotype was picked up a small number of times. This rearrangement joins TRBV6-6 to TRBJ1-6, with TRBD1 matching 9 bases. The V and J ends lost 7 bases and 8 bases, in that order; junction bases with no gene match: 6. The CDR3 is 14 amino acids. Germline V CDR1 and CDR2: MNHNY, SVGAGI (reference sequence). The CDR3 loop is CASKGQGRDSPLHF. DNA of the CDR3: TGTGCCAGCAAAGGACAGGGGAGGGATTCACCCCTCCACTTT.

CDR3 protein: CASKRQGALYNEQFF. The CDR3 DNA reads as TGTGCCAGCAAACGACAGGGGGCCCTCTACAATGAGCAGTTCTTC. The V gene is TRBV7-9, the J gene TRBJ2-1, with 10 bases identical to TRBD1. CDR3 size: 15 residues. Germline V gene sequence: CDR1 SEHNR, CDR2 FQNEAQ (reference sequence). Germline trimming cut 7 bases from V and 3 bases from J; bases unmatched to any gene: 6.

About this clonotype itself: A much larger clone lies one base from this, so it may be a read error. The CDR3 reads CASSHETATQETQYF. The CDR3, as DNA: TGTGCCAGCAGCCACGAGACAGCGACCCAAGAGACCCAGTACTTC. This rearrangement joins TRBV5-4 to TRBJ2-5, with D possibly matching TRBD1 (5 bases). Germline V gene data show CDR1 as SGHNT and CDR2 as YYREEE (reference sequence). CDR3 size: 15 residues. Trimming took off 4 bases at V and 1 base at J, with 14 bases between the two ends. The complete variable domain, with remaining parts taken from reference TRBV5-4 and TRBJ2-5, reads ETGVTQSPTHLIKTRGQQVTLRCSSQSGHNTVSWYQQALGQGPQFIFQYYREEENGRGNFPPRFSGLQFPNYSSELNVNALELDDSALYLCASSHETATQETQYFGPGTRLLVL.

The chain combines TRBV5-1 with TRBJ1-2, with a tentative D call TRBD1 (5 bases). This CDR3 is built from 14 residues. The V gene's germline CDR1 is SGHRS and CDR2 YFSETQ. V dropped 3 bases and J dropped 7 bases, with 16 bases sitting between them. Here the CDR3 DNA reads TGCGCCAGCAGCTGGGATCCGGCAGGGTCTGGCTACACCTTC. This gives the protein CASSWDPAGSGYTF. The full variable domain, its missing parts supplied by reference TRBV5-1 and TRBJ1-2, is KAGVTQTPRYLIKTRGQQVTLSCSPISGHRSVSWYQQTPGQGLQFLFEYFSETQRNKGNFPGRFSGRQFSNSRSEMNVSTLELGDSALYLCASSWDPAGSGYTFGSGTRLTVV.

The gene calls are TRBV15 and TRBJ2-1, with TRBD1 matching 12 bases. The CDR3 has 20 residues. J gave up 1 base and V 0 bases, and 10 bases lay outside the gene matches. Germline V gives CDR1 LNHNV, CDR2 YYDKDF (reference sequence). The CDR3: CATSREGGTGGLISYNEQFF. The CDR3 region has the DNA TGTGCCACCAGCAGAGAGGGCGGGACAGGGGGCCTAATATCCTACAATGAGCAGTTCTTC.

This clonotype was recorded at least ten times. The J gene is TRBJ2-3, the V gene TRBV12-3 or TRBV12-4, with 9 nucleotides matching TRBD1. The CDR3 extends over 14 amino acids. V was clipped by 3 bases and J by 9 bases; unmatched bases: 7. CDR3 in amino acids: CASSLRTDRGTQYF. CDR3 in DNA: TGTGCCAGCAGTTTGAGGACGGACAGGGGAACGCAGTATTTT.

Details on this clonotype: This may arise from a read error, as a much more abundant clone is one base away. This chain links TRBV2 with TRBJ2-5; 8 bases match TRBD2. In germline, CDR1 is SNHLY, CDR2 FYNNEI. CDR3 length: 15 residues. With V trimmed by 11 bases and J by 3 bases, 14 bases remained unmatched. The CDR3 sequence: CAGTRRGLVEETQYF. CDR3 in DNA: TGTGCCGGCACCCGGAGGGGACTAGTAGAAGAGACCCAGTACTTC. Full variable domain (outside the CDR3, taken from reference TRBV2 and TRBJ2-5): EPEVTQTPSHQVTQMGQEVILRCVPISNHLYFYWYRQILGQKVEFLVSFYNNEISEKSEIFDDQFSVERPDGSNFTLKIRSTKLEDSAMYFCAGTRRGLVEETQYFGPGTRLLVL.

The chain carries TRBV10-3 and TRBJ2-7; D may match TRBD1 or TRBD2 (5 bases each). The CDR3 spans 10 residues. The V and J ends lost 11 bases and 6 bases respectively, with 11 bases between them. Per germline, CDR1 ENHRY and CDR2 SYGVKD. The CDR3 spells CAERGAEQYF. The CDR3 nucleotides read TGTGCCGAGAGGGGCGCCGAGCAGTACTTC.

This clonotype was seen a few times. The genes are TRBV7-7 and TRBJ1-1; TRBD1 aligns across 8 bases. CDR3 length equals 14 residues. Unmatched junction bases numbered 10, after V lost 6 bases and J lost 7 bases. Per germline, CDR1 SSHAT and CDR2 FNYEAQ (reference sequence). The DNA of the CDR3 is TGTGCCAGCAGGAGCAGGACAGGGAGGGTTGAAGCTTTCTTT. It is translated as CASRSRTGRVEAFF.

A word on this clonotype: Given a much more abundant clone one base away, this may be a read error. CDR3 loop: CASKAGGDEQYF. The DNA of the CDR3 is TGTGCCAGCAAAGCTGGCGGCGACGAGCAGTACTTC. The rearrangement uses TRBV6-2 or TRBV6-3 and TRBJ2-7; D not certain. The CDR3 totals 12 residues. Trimming stripped 7 bases from V and 5 bases from J, with 12 bases between. Germline-derived CDR1 and CDR2 are MNHEY and SVGEGT.